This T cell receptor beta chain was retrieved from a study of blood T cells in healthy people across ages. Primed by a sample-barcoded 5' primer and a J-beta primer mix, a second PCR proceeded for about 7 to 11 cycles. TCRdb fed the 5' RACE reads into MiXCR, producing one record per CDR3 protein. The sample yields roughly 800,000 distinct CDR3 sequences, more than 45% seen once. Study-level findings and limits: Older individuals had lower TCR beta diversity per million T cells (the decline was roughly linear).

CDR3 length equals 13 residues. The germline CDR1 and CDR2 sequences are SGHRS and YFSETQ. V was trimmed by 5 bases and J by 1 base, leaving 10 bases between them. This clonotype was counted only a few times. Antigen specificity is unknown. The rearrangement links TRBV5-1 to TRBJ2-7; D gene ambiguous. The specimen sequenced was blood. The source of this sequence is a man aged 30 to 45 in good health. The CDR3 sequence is CASREAGSYEQYF. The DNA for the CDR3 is TGCGCCAGCAGAGAGGCAGGATCCTACGAGCAGTACTTC.